A selection of T cell receptor beta chains follows, all from one sample in a study of T cell repertoires in cytomegalovirus infection. These receptors' antigens are unknown. TCRdb fed the reads into MiXCR, producing one record per CDR3 protein. Here the sample spans fewer than 150,000 distinct CDR3 sequences, over 25% being singletons. Specimen: CD8+ T cells from cultured PBMCs, collected from culture after CMV antigen stimulation. The receptors were gathered from a human donor in good health (CMV status not recorded). Some clones in this sample may be carry-over from other donors' samples. Both conserved end residues are part of each CDR3. Fields, in order: J gene, V gene, clone size, CDR3 protein. A clone size is listed for some rows: how often the clone was seen (once, few, many), or a class if it is expanded.

>TRBJ2-1|TRBV7-9|-
CASSLVEGFEVF
>TRBJ1-1|TRBV28|once
CASRGTDRDNTEAFF
>TRBJ1-2|TRBV7-9|-
CASSLSETVYGYTF
>TRBJ2-1|TRBV11-1|few
CASSFAVVPNEQFF
>TRBJ1-1|TRBV19|many
CASSPGGTNTEAFF
>TRBJ1-4|TRBV19|-
CASSIGGRTMRTNEKLFF
>TRBJ2-2|TRBV6-6|-
CASKIRGRTNAGELFF
>TRBJ2-7|TRBV3-1|-
CASSQDFGESREQYF
>TRBJ2-5|TRBV7-4|-
CASNSGEGDYQETQYF
>TRBJ2-2|TRBV7-9|-
CASSSLERPGELFF
>TRBJ1-2|TRBV4-1|few
CASSQDDGRADGYTF
>TRBJ2-1|TRBV4-3|-
CASSPTQGSDEQFF
>TRBJ1-5|TRBV7-2|many
CASSLAGTANSNQPQHF
>TRBJ1-1|TRBV7-3|-
CASSPAGAAAMNTEAFF
>TRBJ1-1|TRBV12-3/TRBV12-4|many
CASSLNVVLGASIVAEAFF
>TRBJ1-2|TRBV7-2|many
CASSRDRGAGGYTF
>TRBJ2-7|TRBV19|-
CASSISLSYSYERYF
>TRBJ2-7|TRBV12-3/TRBV12-4|-
CASSFGGHSYEQYF
>TRBJ2-4|TRBV6-2/TRBV6-3|-
CASSYLYPELAKNIQYF
>TRBJ1-6|TRBV10-3|-
CAISETVPRSNSPLHF
>TRBJ1-1|TRBV7-9|few
CASSPTGTDDEAFF
>TRBJ2-1|TRBV19|-
CASSGSVSYNEQFF
>TRBJ2-3|TRBV10-3|-
CAIRSGTGPTDTQYF
>TRBJ2-2|TRBV10-3|-
CAISATAGTRNTGELFF
>TRBJ2-7|TRBV11-2|-
CASSLGAGTAEQYF
>TRBJ2-3|TRBV4-1|few
CASSQVVTSGGGDTQYF
>TRBJ2-7|TRBV7-8|few
CASSLSGGDSLEMPTYEQYF
>TRBJ2-1|TRBV7-2|-
CASDGGAYNEQFF
>TRBJ2-1|TRBV24-1|few
CATSLALVGEQFF
>TRBJ2-3|TRBV15|-
CATSRAGAADTQYF